The 20 T cell receptor beta chains reported below all come from one sample, sequenced in a study of T cell clones after liver transplantation. TCRdb's table, derived via immunoSEQ multiplex PCR, lists solely in-frame clones and lacks some. Here the sample spans nearly 15,000 clones, approximately 91% being singletons. The source was CD8+ T cells from blood, collected before liver transplant. Every receptor here comes from a human donor who received a liver transplant.

The chain combines TRBV7-8 with TRBJ1-5; D remains ambiguous. The V gene's germline CDR1 is SGHVS and CDR2 FQNEAQ. The CDR3 is made up of 12 amino acids. Trimming pared 5 bases from V and 6 bases from J, leaving 8 bases between. Here the CDR3 DNA reads TGTGCCAGCAGCCCGGCGGGTCAGCCCCAGCATTTT. It specifies CASSPAGQPQHF.

The V and J genes are TRBV19 and TRBJ2-7; tentatively, D is TRBD2 (6 bases). The V gene lost 3 bases and the J gene lost 1 base, with 10 bases spanning the gap. The germline CDR1 and CDR2 sequences are LNHDA and SQIVND (reference sequence). This CDR3 spans 14 amino acids. The CDR3 coding sequence is TGTGCCAGTAGTATTGGGGCGGGATCCTACGAGCAGTACTTC. It translates to CASSIGAGSYEQYF.

The chain recombines TRBV5-4 with TRBJ2-1; maybe TRBD2 (6 bases). Germline loops: CDR1 SGHNT, CDR2 YYREEE (reference sequence). Deletions cut 3 bases from V and 8 bases from J, with 15 bases between. CDR3 length: 14 residues. The CDR3 is CASSSPGDRHEQFF. The CDR3 DNA follows: TGTGCCAGCAGCTCCCCGGGGGATCGCCATGAGCAGTTCTTC. The variable domain in full, completed from reference TRBV5-4 and TRBJ2-1, reads ETGVTQSPTHLIKTRGQQVTLRCSSQSGHNTVSWYQQALGQGPQFIFQYYREEENGRGNFPPRFSGLQFPNYSSELNVNALELDDSALYLCASSSPGDRHEQFFGPGTRLTVL.

The chain uses TRBV28 and TRBJ2-7; the D gene is possibly TRBD2 (6 bases). This CDR3 comprises 17 residues. Germline V gene sequence: CDR1 MDHEN, CDR2 SYDVKM. The ends were cut back, 5 bases at V and 2 bases at J, with 22 bases in the middle. The CDR3, as DNA: TGTGCCAGCAGTCCGGGTTGGTTCGGGGGTCCCGCCTACGAGCAGTACTTC. This translates into CASSPGWFGGPAYEQYF.

The rearrangement joins TRBV19 to TRBJ1-2; tentative D call: TRBD1 (6 bases). This CDR3 spans 15 amino acids. CDR1 and CDR2 (germline): LNHDA, SQIVND (reference sequence). Trimming stripped 6 bases from V and 4 bases from J, with 18 bases between. The CDR3: CASSPLGGDIYGYTF. The CDR3 DNA is TGTGCCAGTAGCCCCTTAGGGGGGGACATCTATGGCTACACCTTC.

The chain employs TRBV13 and TRBJ2-7; D gene ambiguous. V was shortened by 2 bases and J by 1 base, with 6 bases between the two germline ends. The length of the CDR3 is 13 residues. CDR1 is PRHDT and CDR2 is FYEKMQ in the germline V gene (reference sequence). CDR3 in amino acids: CASSLSSSYEQYF. CDR3 in DNA: TGTGCCAGCAGCTTAAGCAGTTCCTACGAGCAGTACTTC.

The genes are TRBV28 and TRBJ2-5, with TRBD1 matching 8 bases. Germline V lookup: CDR1 MDHEN, CDR2 SYDVKM. The J segment lost 1 base and the V segment lost 3 bases, leaving 7 bases of the junction unmatched. The CDR3 has 16 amino acids. The CDR3 DNA reads TGTGCCAGCAGTTTTTTAGGGACAGGCCCCCAAGAGACCCAGTACTTC. It translates to CASSFLGTGPQETQYF.

The genes are TRBV6-1 and TRBJ1-1; the D gene is possibly TRBD1 (6 bases). This CDR3 contains 15 residues. Germline loops: CDR1 MNHNS, CDR2 SASEGT. V lost 2 bases and J lost 0, with 10 bases in between. This CDR3 is CASSELDRMNTEAFF. The CDR3 coding sequence is TGTGCCAGCAGTGAACTAGACAGGATGAACACTGAAGCTTTCTTT.

This clone was recorded once. V usage is TRBV4-1 and J usage is TRBJ2-7; 8 bases line up with TRBD1. The trim removed 5 bases at V and 1 base at J, leaving 10 bases unmatched. Germline CDR1 reads MGHRA; CDR2 reads YSYEKL. The CDR3 contains 16 residues. The CDR3: CASSTHPGGQSYEQYF. CDR3 nucleotides: TGCGCCAGCAGCACACACCCAGGGGGCCAATCCTACGAGCAGTACTTC.

The chain carries TRBV2 and TRBJ1-5; no firm D call. V gave up 4 bases and J gave up 0 bases, with 7 bases separating them. Germline V gives CDR1 SNHLY, CDR2 FYNNEI. CDR3 length: 14 amino acids. CDR3 loop: CASSVLDSNQPQHF. DNA for the CDR3: TGTGCCAGCAGTGTACTAGATAGCAATCAGCCCCAGCATTTT.

Here the CDR3 DNA reads TGTGCCAGCAGCCCCTCGACACCCTACGAGCAGTACTTC. It codes for CASSPSTPYEQYF. This sequence joins TRBV7-4 and TRBJ2-7; no clear D gene. CDR3 size: 13 residues. Looked up from germline, CDR1 is SGHVT and CDR2 is SQSDAQ. Trimming left V 5 bases short and J 2 bases short, with 10 bases between.

This clone was observed once. The chain recombines TRBV4-3 with TRBJ1-2; tentative D call: TRBD1 (6 bases). The CDR3 runs to 15 residues. Per germline, CDR1 LGHNA and CDR2 YSLEER. V was cut by 1 base and J by 5 bases, with 14 bases left in between. The CDR3: CASSQVIQGPYGYTF. The CDR3 nucleotides are TGCGCCAGCAGCCAAGTAATACAGGGACCATATGGCTACACCTTC.

This sequence joins TRBV7-9 and TRBJ2-5, with D unclear. V lost 5 bases, J lost 2 bases, and 9 bases lay in between. This CDR3 region has 13 residues. The germline CDR1 and CDR2 sequences are SEHNR and FQNEAQ (reference sequence). CDR3: CASSHEIQETQYF. CDR3 sequence (DNA): TGTGCCAGCAGCCACGAAATTCAAGAGACCCAGTACTTC.

In this sample, this clone turned up once. This chain uses TRBV28 with TRBJ2-7, with 8 nucleotides matching TRBD1. Trimming cost V 5 bases and J 2 bases; bases outside gene matches: 14. The CDR3 is made up of 17 amino acids. The germline gives CDR1 MDHEN, CDR2 SYDVKM. The CDR3 loop reads CASSTQTTWTGTYEQYF. The DNA of the CDR3 is TGTGCCAGCAGTACACAGACCACTTGGACAGGGACCTACGAGCAGTACTTC.

This rearrangement joins TRBV11-3 to TRBJ2-3, with TRBD2 matching over 8 bases. The trim removed 6 bases at V and 0 bases at J, leaving 8 bases unmatched. This CDR3 is 16 amino acids long. Germline V CDR1 and CDR2: SGHNT, YENEEA. The CDR3 nucleotides are TGTGCCAGCAGGTCCCCGACTAGCGAGAGCACAGATACGCAGTATTTT. Encoded protein: CASRSPTSESTDTQYF.

This rearrangement joins TRBV11-2 to TRBJ2-7; D uncertain. Germline lookup yields CDR1 SGHAT and CDR2 FQNNGV. The V gene lost 4 bases and the J gene lost 3 bases, with 19 bases spanning the gap. The CDR3 is 16 amino acids. The CDR3: CASSSEEGPLFYEQYF. CDR3 sequence (DNA): TGTGCCAGCAGCTCGGAAGAAGGCCCCTTGTTCTACGAGCAGTACTTC.

Written as DNA, the CDR3 is TGTGCCAGCAGCACCACGGGGTTCAATGAGCAGTTCTTC. Encoded protein: CASSTTGFNEQFF. The chain recombines TRBV7-6 with TRBJ2-1; possibly TRBD2 for D (5 bases). Germline CDR1 is SGHVS and CDR2 is FNYEAQ. This CDR3 is 13 amino acids long. The V end lost 5 bases, the J end lost 6 bases, and 11 bases lay between the germline ends. The full variable domain, in which reference TRBV7-6 and TRBJ2-1 provide the parts outside the CDR3, is GAGVSQSPRYKVTKRGQDVALRCDPISGHVSLYWYRQALGQGPEFLTYFNYEAQQDKSGLPNDRFSAERPEGSISTLTIQRTEQRDSAMYRCASSTTGFNEQFFGPGTRLTVL.

V is TRBV18 and J is TRBJ2-2; D is perhaps TRBD1 or TRBD2 (5 bases each). CDR1 is KGHSH and CDR2 is LQKENI in the germline V gene. Trimming pared 2 bases from V and 3 bases from J, leaving 7 bases between. The CDR3 sequence is 14 residues long. The CDR3 is CASSPGGYTGELFF. CDR3 DNA: TGTGCCAGCTCACCAGGGGGTTACACCGGGGAGCTGTTTTTT.

There are a few counts of this clone. V and J are TRBV7-3 and TRBJ2-5; the D gene is possibly TRBD1 (5 bases). The V end was cut by 6 bases, the J end by 5 bases, with 16 bases between. CDR1 is SGHTA and CDR2 is FQGTGA in the germline V gene. This CDR3 contains 14 residues. The CDR3 spells CASSAAGAGETQYF. DNA of the CDR3: TGTGCCAGCAGTGCCGCTGGGGCCGGCGAGACCCAGTACTTC.

The J gene is TRBJ2-1, the V gene TRBV7-9; 8 nucleotides align to TRBD1. After removal of 1 base from V and 5 bases from J, the junction contained 7 bases not matched to a gene. The CDR3 spans 16 residues. Germline CDR1 and CDR2: SEHNR and FQNEAQ (reference sequence). As DNA, the CDR3 is TGTGCCAGCAGCTTAGGGGAGACAGGGGACAACAATGAGCAGTTCTTC. Residues: CASSLGETGDNNEQFF.